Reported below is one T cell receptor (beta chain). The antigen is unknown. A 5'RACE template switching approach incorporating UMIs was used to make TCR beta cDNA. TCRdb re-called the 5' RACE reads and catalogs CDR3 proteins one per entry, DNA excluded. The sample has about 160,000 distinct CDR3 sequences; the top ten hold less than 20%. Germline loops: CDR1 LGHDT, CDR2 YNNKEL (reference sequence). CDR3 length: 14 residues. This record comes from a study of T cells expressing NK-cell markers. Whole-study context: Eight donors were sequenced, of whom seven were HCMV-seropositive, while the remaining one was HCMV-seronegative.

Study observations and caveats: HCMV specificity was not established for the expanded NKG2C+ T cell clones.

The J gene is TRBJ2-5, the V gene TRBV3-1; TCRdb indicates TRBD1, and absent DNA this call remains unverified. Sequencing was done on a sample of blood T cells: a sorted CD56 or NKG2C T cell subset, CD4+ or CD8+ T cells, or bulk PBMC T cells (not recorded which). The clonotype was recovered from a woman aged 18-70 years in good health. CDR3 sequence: CASSQGTAQETQYF.